The subject of this entry is one T cell receptor (beta chain). Its antigen is still unknown. The data were obtained in a study of T-cell memory formation after mild COVID-19. TCRdb fed the 5' RACE reads into MiXCR, producing one record per CDR3 protein. The sample records about 260,000 distinct CDR3 sequences, over 15% being singletons. The CDR3 loop spans 12 amino acids. Germline V lookup: CDR1 SGHDT, CDR2 YYEEEE. Trimming removed 6 bases at V and 6 bases at J, with 13 bases between. Study-wide findings and caveats: Day 15 to 85 contracting clones showed balanced CD4/CD8; day 15 to 37 expanders favored CD4+.

This TCR derives from a man aged 18 to 30 who had mild COVID-19 (a few samples of this study predate the infection). Cell type and time point are not known. The V gene is TRBV5-6, the J gene TRBJ2-7; D could derive from TRBD1 or TRBD2 (7 bases each). Sequencing was performed on PBMCs or a T cell subset sorted from them (not recorded which). The CDR3 nucleotides read TGTGCCAGCACCAGGGGGGGAGGCGAGCAGTACTTC. As protein: CASTRGGGEQYF.